This T cell receptor beta chain was identified in a study of regulatory T cells in long-lasting Graves disease. Study findings and constraints: Segments TRBV28, TRBJ1-2 and TRBJ2-5 showed preferential usage in persistent disease.

Time point: newly diagnosed GD, antithyroid drugs for less than 3 months. The authors made the TCR library using RNA they extracted from PBMCs. J was trimmed by 5 bases and V by 5 bases; bases with no gene match: 13. The germline CDR1 and CDR2 sequences are SGHTA and FQGTGA. CDR3 size: 16 residues. In this sample, this clonotype turned up many times. Its antigen is unidentified. According to the study, TCR beta libraries were built with iRepertoire HTBI primers and CDR3-region Arm-PCR. One entry per CDR3 protein results from TCRdb running MiXCR on the multiplex PCR reads. This sample carries a few hundred thousand distinct CDR3 sequences, around 19% of them seen once, and the ten largest clones take 14%. These data were also reused for a study on T cells in Graves' hyperthyroidism and ophthalmopathy. That investigation notes: The majority of expanded thyroid clonotypes above 0.001 also appeared in blood.

Sequenced here: peripheral blood mononuclear cells (PBMCs), sampled at new diagnosis, from a patient treated with antithyroid drugs. The chain combines TRBV7-3 with TRBJ2-3; 7 bases match TRBD2. The sequence derives from a woman aged 25-40 years with Graves disease. The CDR3 sequence is CASSPGGSGSGDTQYF. The CDR3 coding sequence is TGTGCCAGCAGCCCCGGGGGTAGCGGGTCCGGAGATACGCAGTATTTT.